This T cell receptor beta chain comes out of a study of Graves' ophthalmopathy and Graves' hyperthyroidism. Background on the study: Sampling took place at initial diagnosis, with peripheral blood obtained before any treatment.

The CDR3 is 16 amino acids. From germline, CDR1 is SGHRS and CDR2 YFSETQ. The V and J ends lost 4 bases and 2 bases, in that order; junction bases with no gene match: 12. The TCR beta CDR3 regions underwent amplification from RNA transcripts. Scientists carried out first-round RT-PCR using HTBI primers and then a second-round multiplex PCR. TCRdb reprocessed the multiplex PCR reads via MiXCR and lists one record per CDR3 protein. The sample includes hundreds of thousands of distinct CDR3 sequences, 35% to 50% of them seen just once. Sequenced input: peripheral blood. This chain uses TRBV5-1 with TRBJ2-7, with 7 bases matching TRBD1. The sequence was collected from an adult man with Graves' ophthalmopathy. The CDR3 bases are TGCGCCAGCAGCCCCATCCCGGGACAGTTAACCTACGAGCAGTACTTC. It is translated as CASSPIPGQLTYEQYF.